The entry below describes one TCR beta chain. The sample originates from a study of blood T cell repertoires in COVID-19. Method: immunoSEQ multiplex PCR; TCRdb's copy keeps in-frame clones and lacks some. The sample consists of roughly 200,000 clones, around 83% of them appearing once. There are 14 residues in the CDR3. Trimming removed 9 bases from V and 2 bases from J; junction bases left unmatched: 7. Germline V CDR1 and CDR2: LNHDA, SQIVND (reference sequence). The sequencing input was peripheral blood. The V call is TRBV19, the J call TRBJ1-3, with 7 bases identical to TRBD1. This receptor was obtained from a woman in her 50s with COVID-19, enrolled during active disease. This CDR3 is CASLERGPGNTIYF. CDR3 coding DNA: TGTGCCAGCCTCGAGAGGGGGCCTGGAAACACCATATATTTT.